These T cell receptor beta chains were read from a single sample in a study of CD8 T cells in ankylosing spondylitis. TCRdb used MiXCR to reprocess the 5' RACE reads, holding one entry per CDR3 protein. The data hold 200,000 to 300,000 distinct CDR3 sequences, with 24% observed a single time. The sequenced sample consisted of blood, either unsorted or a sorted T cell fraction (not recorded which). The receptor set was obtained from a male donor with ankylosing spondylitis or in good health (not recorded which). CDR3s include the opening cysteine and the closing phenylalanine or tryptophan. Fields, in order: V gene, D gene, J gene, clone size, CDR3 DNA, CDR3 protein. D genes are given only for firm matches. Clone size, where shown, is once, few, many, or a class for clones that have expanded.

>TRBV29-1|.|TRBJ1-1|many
TGCAGCGTTGAAGAGTTGGGCAGTGAAGCTTTCTTT
CSVEELGSEAFF
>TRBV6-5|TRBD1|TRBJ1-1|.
TGTGCCAGCAGTTACTCGACCAGGGGGCTGTTCACTGAAGCTTTCTTT
CASSYSTRGLFTEAFF
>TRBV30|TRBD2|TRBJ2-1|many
TGTGCCTGGAGTGTAGGTAGCGGGGCTTACAATGAGCAGTTCTTC
CAWSVGSGAYNEQFF
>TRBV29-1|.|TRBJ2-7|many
TGCAGCGTTGAGAACCGACAGGGGAGGGGGAACGAGCAGTACTTC
CSVENRQGRGNEQYF
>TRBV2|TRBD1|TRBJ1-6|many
TGTGCCAGCAGCAAGACAGGGGACTATAATTCACCCCTCCACTTT
CASSKTGDYNSPLHF
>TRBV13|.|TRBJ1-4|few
TGTGCCAGCAGCTTAGGCCGGCAGTTGACTAATGAAAAACTGTTTTTT
CASSLGRQLTNEKLFF
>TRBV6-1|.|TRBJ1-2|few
TGTGCCAGCCGGGCGGACTTTTTACGTGGCTACACCTTC
CASRADFLRGYTF
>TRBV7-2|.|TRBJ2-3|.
TGTGCCAGCAGCTCCATCTCAAATACGCAGTATTTT
CASSSISNTQYF
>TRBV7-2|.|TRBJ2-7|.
TGTGCCAGCAGCTTAGCGGGGGGCCTCCCCTCCTACGAGCAGTACTTC
CASSLAGGLPSYEQYF
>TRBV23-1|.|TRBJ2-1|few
TGCGCCAGCAGTCGCCCGGGACTCATTTCCTACAATGAGCAGTTCTTC
CASSRPGLISYNEQFF
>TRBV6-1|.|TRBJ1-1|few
TGTGCCAGCAGTCTGGGGAGCTGGGGCACTGAAGCTTTCTTT
CASSLGSWGTEAFF
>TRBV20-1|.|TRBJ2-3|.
TGCAGTGCTAGTCGAGGGGCGGGTACAGATACGCAGTATTTT
CSASRGAGTDTQYF
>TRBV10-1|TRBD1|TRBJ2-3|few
TGCGCCAGCAGTGGGGACAGGGTAAACACAGATACGCAGTATTTT
CASSGDRVNTDTQYF
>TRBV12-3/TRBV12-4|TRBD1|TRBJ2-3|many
TGTGCCAGCAGTTTGGGACAGGGGGTCAATACGCAGTATTTT
CASSLGQGVNTQYF
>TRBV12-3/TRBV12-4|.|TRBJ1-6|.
TGTGCCAGCAGTTCCGGGACGCCAAATTCACCCCTCCACTTT
CASSSGTPNSPLHF
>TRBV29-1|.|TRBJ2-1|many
TGCAGCGTGGAAGGGGGGCTCACCTACAATGAGCAGTTCTTC
CSVEGGLTYNEQFF
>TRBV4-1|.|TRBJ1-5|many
TGCGCCAGCAGCCAAGGGTGGAATCAGCCCCAGCATTTT
CASSQGWNQPQHF
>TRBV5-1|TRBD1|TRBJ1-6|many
TGCGCCAGCAGCCCACCAGGGGGCAATTCACCCCTCCACTTT
CASSPPGGNSPLHF
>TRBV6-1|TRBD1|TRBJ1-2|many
TGTGCCACGTACCGACAGGGGATCAACTATGGCTACACCTTC
CATYRQGINYGYTF
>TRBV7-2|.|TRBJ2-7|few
TGTGCCAGCAGCTTGCCCGCGTCGACATACTCCTACGAGCAGTACTTC
CASSLPASTYSYEQYF
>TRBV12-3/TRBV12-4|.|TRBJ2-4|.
TGTGCCAGCAGCTCACAGGGACCAGTAGCCAAAAACATTCAGTACTTC
CASSSQGPVAKNIQYF
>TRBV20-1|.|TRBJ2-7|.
TGCAGTGCTGGACGAGGGGGGAGCTCCTACGAGCAGTACTTC
CSAGRGGSSYEQYF